This TCR beta chain was documented in a study of blood T cell repertoires in COVID-19. Study at large: Samples of COVID-19 (acute and convalescent) were obtained from the United States, Italy and Spain. PBMCs, B-cell-depleted T cells, or T cells were the source of the cDNA or gDNA that made up the material.

CDR3 length: 11 amino acids. Deletions cut 5 bases from V and 4 bases from J, with 3 bases between. Original analysis: Amplifying reference gene primers gave estimates of nucleated cell counts. This table comes from immunoSEQ multiplex PCR, and its TCRdb copy is limited to in-frame clones, with some not included. D and trimming come from the DNA, and the V and J calls and clone size come from that table. The table lists around 170,000 clones, about 88% of them singletons. In its sample, this clone was seen once. Sequencing was carried out using peripheral blood. The clonotype was recovered from a man aged 25-45 years with active or convalescent COVID-19. This chain joins TRBV12-3 or TRBV12-4 and TRBJ1-5; D unclear. CDR3 protein: CASSQNQPQHF. For the CDR3, the DNA is TGTGCCAGCAGTCAAAATCAGCCCCAGCATTTT.